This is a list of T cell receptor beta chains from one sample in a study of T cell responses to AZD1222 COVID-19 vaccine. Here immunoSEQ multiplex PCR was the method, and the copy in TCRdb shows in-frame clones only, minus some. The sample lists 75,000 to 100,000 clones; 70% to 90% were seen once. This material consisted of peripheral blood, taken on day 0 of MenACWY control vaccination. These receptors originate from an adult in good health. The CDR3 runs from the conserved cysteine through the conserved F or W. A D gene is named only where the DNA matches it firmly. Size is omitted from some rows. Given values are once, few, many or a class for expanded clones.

CASSLEQGALNGYTF,TGTGCCAGCAGCTTAGAACAGGGGGCTCTTAATGGCTACACCTTC,TRBD1,NA,TRBV7-9,TRBJ1-2
CASSLPASGSPLQETQYF,TGTGCCAGCAGCTTACCGGCTAGCGGGTCACCGCTTCAAGAGACCCAGTACTTC,TRBD2,few,TRBV7-9,TRBJ2-5
CASRDRVWDTQYF,TGCGCCAGCAGGGACAGGGTGTGGGATACGCAGTATTTT,TRBD1,NA,TRBV10-2,TRBJ2-3
CASSDRPDSPLHF,TGTGCCAGCAGCGACCGACCTGATTCACCCCTCCACTTT,NA,few,TRBV7-2,TRBJ1-6
CASSPPDSGDYEQYF,TGTGCCAGCAGCCCTCCTGACTCAGGGGACTACGAGCAGTACTTC,NA,NA,TRBV7-6,TRBJ2-7
CASSQGFLAGGADTQYF,TGCGCCAGCAGCCAAGGGTTCCTAGCGGGGGGTGCGGATACGCAGTATTTT,TRBD2,NA,TRBV4-3,TRBJ2-3
CASGSPGQGLSEAFF,TGTGCTAGTGGTTCGCCCGGACAGGGCTTGTCTGAAGCTTTCTTT,TRBD1,NA,TRBV12-5,TRBJ1-1
CASSRRRGSGNTIYF,TGTGCCAGCTCCCGAAGAAGGGGGTCTGGAAACACCATATATTTT,NA,NA,TRBV7-2,TRBJ1-3
CSCAKGLSEQYF,TGCAGCTGTGCTAAGGGCTTAAGCGAGCAGTACTTC,NA,NA,TRBV29-1,TRBJ2-7
CSGGQNTEAFF,TGCAGCGGTGGACAGAACACTGAAGCTTTCTTT,NA,NA,TRBV29-1,TRBJ1-1
CASSTNPGARSPLHF,TGTGCCAGCAGCACCAATCCAGGGGCACGGTCACCCCTCCACTTT,NA,NA,TRBV6-2/TRBV6-3,TRBJ1-6
CASSLLQGANTGELFF,TGCGCCAGCAGCTTGTTACAGGGCGCGAACACCGGGGAGCTGTTTTTT,NA,NA,TRBV5-1,TRBJ2-2
CASSIRGGQGLDTQYF,TGTGCCAGTAGTATAAGAGGAGGACAGGGGTTAGATACGCAGTATTTT,TRBD1,NA,TRBV19,TRBJ2-3
CASSEWRTGELFF,TGTGCCAGCAGTGAATGGAGGACCGGGGAGCTGTTTTTT,NA,NA,TRBV2,TRBJ2-2
CASSQEPSGGERWSYNEQFF,TGCGCCAGCAGCCAAGAACCAAGCGGGGGGGAGCGGTGGTCCTACAATGAGCAGTTCTTC,TRBD2,NA,TRBV4-3,TRBJ2-1
CASRRDGYNSPLHF,TGTGCCAGCAGGAGGGACGGATATAATTCACCCCTCCACTTT,NA,NA,TRBV2,TRBJ1-6
CASSLVWQSHGELFF,TGTGCCAGCAGCTTAGTTTGGCAGTCGCACGGGGAGCTGTTTTTT,NA,once,TRBV7-2,TRBJ2-2
CASSFGTGAYEQYF,TGTGCCAGCAGTTTTGGGACAGGGGCCTACGAGCAGTACTTC,TRBD1,NA,TRBV27,TRBJ2-7
CASSQDRAGRGLQETQYF,TGCGCCAGCAGCCAAGATCGGGCCGGTAGGGGCCTACAAGAGACCCAGTACTTC,NA,NA,TRBV4-3,TRBJ2-5
CASSIGGGNPYEQYF,TGTGCCAGTAGTATCGGCGGGGGGAACCCCTACGAGCAGTACTTC,TRBD2,NA,TRBV19,TRBJ2-7
CASSTRLAGQETQYF,TGTGCCAGCAGCACGCGACTAGCGGGCCAAGAGACCCAGTACTTC,TRBD2,NA,TRBV7-2,TRBJ2-5
CASSLWAGASTDTQYF,TGTGCCAGCAGCTTGTGGGCGGGGGCGAGCACAGATACGCAGTATTTT,NA,NA,TRBV5-6,TRBJ2-3
CSVLSRASTDTQYF,TGCAGCGTTCTCTCCAGGGCCTCCACAGATACGCAGTATTTT,NA,NA,TRBV29-1,TRBJ2-3
CASSEGGLNEKLFF,TGTGCCAGCAGTGAGGGAGGGCTTAATGAAAAACTGTTTTTT,NA,NA,TRBV6-1,TRBJ1-4
CASSESRGLGSYEQYF,TGTGCCAGCAGTGAATCCAGGGGGTTAGGTTCCTACGAGCAGTACTTC,TRBD1,few,TRBV2,TRBJ2-7
CASSGTGSEKLFF,TGTGCCAGCAGTGGGACAGGGTCTGAAAAACTGTTTTTT,TRBD1,NA,TRBV6-2/TRBV6-3,TRBJ1-4
CASSPLPTDTQYF,TGTGCCAGCAGCCCCCTCCCGACAGATACGCAGTATTTT,NA,NA,TRBV3-1/TRBV3-2,TRBJ2-3
CASSLARGNTEAFF,TGTGCCAGCAGCTTAGCTAGGGGGAACACTGAAGCTTTCTTT,NA,NA,TRBV7-8,TRBJ1-1
CASSLGGGVTYNEQFF,TGTGCCAGCAGTTTAGGGGGGGGCGTTACCTACAATGAGCAGTTCTTC,NA,NA,TRBV28,TRBJ2-1
CASSFRDRGNTIYF,TGTGCCAGCAGTTTCCGGGACAGAGGAAACACCATATATTTT,TRBD1,NA,TRBV6-5,TRBJ1-3
CASSTTDGGTDTQYF,TGTGCCAGTAGTACAACGGACGGAGGCACAGATACGCAGTATTTT,NA,NA,TRBV19,TRBJ2-3
CASSPAARRSYEQYF,TGTGCCAGCAGCCCAGCGGCCAGGAGGAGCTACGAGCAGTACTTC,NA,NA,TRBV2,TRBJ2-7
CASSQYPGQGKYEQYF,TGTGCCAGCAGCCAGTATCCGGGACAGGGGAAATACGAGCAGTACTTC,TRBD1,NA,TRBV3-1/TRBV3-2,TRBJ2-7
CASSRGLFDYGYTF,TGCGCCAGCAGTCGGGGGTTGTTTGACTATGGCTACACCTTC,NA,NA,TRBV10-2,TRBJ1-2
CASSQDLGSSGNTIYF,TGTGCCAGCAGCCAAGACCTCGGCAGCTCTGGAAACACCATATATTTT,NA,NA,TRBV3-1/TRBV3-2,TRBJ1-3
CASSPQRTEAFF,TGTGCCAGTAGCCCTCAGCGGACTGAAGCTTTCTTT,NA,NA,TRBV19,TRBJ1-1
CASSTGLAGGSYEQYF,TGTGCCAGCAGCACAGGACTAGCGGGGGGCTCCTACGAGCAGTACTTC,TRBD2,NA,TRBV7-9,TRBJ2-7
CAWSHGYTEAFF,TGTGCCTGGTCCCATGGTTACACTGAAGCTTTCTTT,NA,few,TRBV30,TRBJ1-1
CAISEPRGTSAADTQYF,TGTGCCATCAGTGAGCCCCGCGGGACTAGTGCGGCAGATACGCAGTATTTT,TRBD2,NA,TRBV10-3,TRBJ2-3
CAWSVRRQGSVNTIYF,TGTGCCTGGAGTGTACGCCGGCAGGGCTCTGTAAACACCATATATTTT,NA,NA,TRBV30,TRBJ1-3
CSVAETGNEKLFF,TGCAGCGTTGCTGAGACAGGCAATGAAAAACTGTTTTTT,NA,NA,TRBV29-1,TRBJ1-4
CAWSQGQLNYGYTF,TGTGCCTGGAGTCAGGGACAGCTAAACTATGGCTACACCTTC,TRBD1,NA,TRBV30,TRBJ1-2
CAWSPSAEGGEQYF,TGTGCCTGGAGCCCATCCGCGGAGGGAGGGGAGCAGTACTTC,TRBD2,few,TRBV30,TRBJ2-7
CASSLPPAGTNEKLFF,TGTGCCAGCAGTTTACCCCCTGCGGGGACTAATGAAAAACTGTTTTTT,NA,NA,TRBV28,TRBJ1-4
CASTPGQNYGYTF,TGTGCCAGTACCCCGGGACAGAACTATGGCTACACCTTC,TRBD1,NA,TRBV19,TRBJ1-2
CASSSETGLAGLREQFF,TGTGCCAGCAGCTCGGAAACGGGACTAGCGGGGCTGCGTGAGCAGTTCTTC,TRBD2,NA,TRBV11-2,TRBJ2-1
CASSQGQGDYGYTF,TGCGCCAGCAGCCAGGGACAGGGGGACTATGGCTACACCTTC,TRBD1,NA,TRBV5-1,TRBJ1-2
CASSQGLAGGPWNEQFF,TGTGCCAGCAGCCAGGGGCTGGCGGGGGGGCCTTGGAATGAGCAGTTCTTC,TRBD2,NA,TRBV3-1/TRBV3-2,TRBJ2-1